This entry lists 23 T cell receptor beta chains sequenced from one sample in a study of blood T cells in healthy people across ages. Next came a second PCR, run for about 6 to 11 cycles, which used a sample-barcoded 5' primer along with a J-beta primer mix. TCRdb recomputed calls from the 5' RACE reads with MiXCR, one row per CDR3 protein. The table includes about 970,000 distinct CDR3 sequences, about 53% detected once. The material sequenced was blood. The receptors were gathered from a woman in her fifties or sixties in good health.

This clonotype has just a few counts. The rearrangement joins TRBV3-1 to TRBJ2-1, with no clear D. Per germline, CDR1 LGHDT and CDR2 YNNKEL (reference sequence). Trimming pared 6 bases from V and 4 bases from J, leaving 13 bases between. The CDR3 totals 14 residues. CDR3 nucleotides: TGTGCCAGCAGTCTTCATGAATCTTACAATGAGCAGTTCTTC. Translating it yields CASSLHESYNEQFF.

The chain carries TRBV6-2 or TRBV6-3 and TRBJ1-5; D not certain. V gave up 6 bases and J gave up 6 bases, with 15 bases separating them. The CDR3 is made up of 14 amino acids. From germline, CDR1 is MNHEY and CDR2 SVGEGT. The CDR3 DNA is TGTGCCAGCAGGTATGCCTTGGTCCGTCAGCCCCAGCATTTT. The encoded protein is CASRYALVRQPQHF.

This clonotype was detected only once. J is TRBJ2-1 and V is TRBV7-3, with D unclear. The ends were cut back, 5 bases at V and 5 bases at J, with 13 bases in the middle. CDR3 size: 14 residues. The V gene's germline CDR1 is SGHTA and CDR2 FQGTGA. The CDR3: CASSPEPSNNEQFF. The CDR3 DNA sequence: TGTGCCAGCAGCCCGGAACCATCAAACAATGAGCAGTTCTTC.

The J gene is TRBJ1-5, the V gene TRBV7-2; D unclear. In germline, CDR1 is SGHTA, CDR2 FQGNSA. With 5 bases removed from V and 3 bases from J, the gap between germline ends came to 14 bases. CDR3 size: 15 residues. In DNA form, the CDR3 reads TGTGCCAGCAGCCCCCAGAGGGCCCTCAATCAGCCCCAGCATTTT. Translating gives CASSPQRALNQPQHF.

This chain connects TRBV28 to TRBJ2-2; 12 bases are shared with TRBD1. Germline CDR1 and CDR2: MDHEN and SYDVKM. The CDR3 is made up of 16 amino acids. V was pared by 1 base and J by 5 bases, with 2 bases of the junction left unmatched. The CDR3 bases are TGTGCCAGCAGTTTATTGGGACAGGGGGCAACCGGGGAGCTGTTTTTT. It specifies CASSLLGQGATGELFF.

The chain combines TRBV20-1 with TRBJ1-6; D is perhaps TRBD1 (5 bases). CDR3 length equals 14 residues. The V end lost 0 bases, the J end lost 5 bases, and 8 bases lay between the germline ends. Germline assignment: CDR1 DFQATT and CDR2 SNEGSKA (reference sequence). The CDR3 DNA is TGCAGTGCTAGAGAGCGACAGAATAATTCACCCCTCCACTTT. It encodes CSARERQNNSPLHF.

The count of this clonotype is one. This chain joins TRBV2 and TRBJ2-1; 8 bases map to TRBD2. The CDR3 contains 15 residues. Germline-derived CDR1 and CDR2 are SNHLY and FYNNEI. The junction had 7 bases not matched to a gene; V was cut back by 3 bases and J by 6 bases. Here the CDR3 reads CASSESGRAINEQFF. The CDR3 nucleotides are TGTGCCAGCAGTGAGTCCGGGAGGGCCATCAATGAGCAGTTCTTC.

V and J are TRBV4-1 and TRBJ2-7, with a possible D match to TRBD1 (5 bases). The CDR3 consists of 14 residues. V shed 0 bases and J shed 6 bases, with 12 bases lying between them. Per the germline V gene, CDR1 is MGHRA and CDR2 is YSYEKL. CDR3 DNA sequence: TGCGCCAGCAGCCAAGATCCAGGGTGGCGCGAGCAGTACTTC. Protein product: CASSQDPGWREQYF.

The CDR3 DNA is TGTGCCAGCAGTTACCCCGCAGGACAGGGCCAAGAGACCCAGTACTTC. Its translation: CASSYPAGQGQETQYF. V gene TRBV6-6 combines with J gene TRBJ2-5, with 8 bases matching TRBD1. Germline lookup yields CDR1 MNHNY and CDR2 SVGAGI (reference sequence). The CDR3 has 16 residues. V shed 2 bases, J shed 1 base, and the junction held 6 bases outside the gene matches.

This clonotype has only a few counts. The chain is built from TRBV7-2 and TRBJ2-7, with D tentatively TRBD1 or TRBD2 (5 bases each). Germline V gene data show CDR1 as SGHTA and CDR2 as FQGNSA. V was clipped by 4 bases and J by 1 base, with 11 bases between them. The CDR3 sequence is 14 residues long. This chain's CDR3 is CASSSGRQSYEQYF. The CDR3 coding sequence is TGTGCCAGCAGCTCGGGACGGCAATCCTACGAGCAGTACTTC.

The CDR3 loop is CAWRPATQPQHF. CDR3 nucleotide sequence: TGTGCCTGGAGGCCGGCAACGCAGCCCCAGCATTTT. The gene calls are TRBV30 and TRBJ1-5; D uncertain. This CDR3 has 12 amino acids. V gave up 3 bases and J gave up 7 bases, with 10 bases separating them. CDR1 is GTSNPN, CDR2 SVGIG, per germline (reference sequence).

J is TRBJ1-1 and V is TRBV2, with D possibly TRBD1 on 6 matching bases. The germline V gene has CDR1 SNHLY and CDR2 FYNNEI. The CDR3 has 15 amino acids. V lost 5 bases and J 0 bases, leaving 13 bases between the germline ends. The CDR3 region has the DNA TGTGCCAGCAGTCCTAAGACAGGAATGAACACTGAAGCTTTCTTT. Amino acid sequence: CASSPKTGMNTEAFF.

This rearrangement joins TRBV27 to TRBJ2-7, with TRBD2 matching over 8 bases. Looked up from germline, CDR1 is MNHEY and CDR2 is SMNVEV (reference sequence). CDR3 size: 15 residues. The junction had 4 bases not matched to a gene; V was cut back by 2 bases and J by 1 base. This CDR3 is CASSLVTGGSYEQYF. The CDR3 coding sequence is TGTGCCAGCAGTTTAGTGACGGGAGGGTCCTACGAGCAGTACTTC.

The V call is TRBV7-6, the J call TRBJ2-7; D may correspond to TRBD1 or TRBD2 (5 bases each). Germline values: CDR1 SGHVS, CDR2 FNYEAQ. The V and J ends lost 5 bases and 3 bases respectively, with 11 bases between them. The CDR3 has 13 residues. The CDR3 loop reads CASSARDVYEQYF. In DNA, the CDR3 is TGTGCCAGCAGCGCCAGGGACGTCTACGAGCAGTACTTC.

In this sample, this clonotype turned up many times. This chain connects TRBV20-1 to TRBJ2-6, with no clear D. The germline V and J ends were trimmed by 2 bases and 2 bases, with 4 bases remaining between them. Per the germline V gene, CDR1 is DFQATT and CDR2 is SNEGSKA (reference sequence). The CDR3 is made up of 13 amino acids. CDR3 region: CSARPAGANVLTF. For the CDR3, the DNA is TGCAGTGCTAGACCGGCTGGGGCCAACGTCCTGACTTTC.

This sequence joins TRBV28 and TRBJ2-7; D is unclear. The assigned J gene may be wrong: the sequence end matches TRBJ2-5 better. Germline V gene sequence: CDR1 MDHEN, CDR2 SYDVKM. CDR3 length: 12 amino acids. CDR3: CASSFFVETQYF. Written as DNA, the CDR3 is TGTGCCAGCAGTTTCTTTGTCGAGACCCAGTACTTC.

About this clonotype itself: The junction departs from germline at one end; a sequencing error may be responsible. V and J are TRBV20-1 and TRBJ1-6; 8 positions agree with TRBD1. Germline values: CDR1 DFQATT, CDR2 SNEGSKA (reference sequence). CDR3 size: 13 residues. CDR3 DNA sequence: TGCAGCCCCACGGGACAGGCGGGATCACCCCCCCACTTT. This sequence encodes CSPTGQAGSPPHF.

On this clonotype: This may be a read error, as it is one base from a much larger clone. The rearrangement joins TRBV7-9 to TRBJ2-5; no clear D. From germline, CDR1 is SEHNR and CDR2 FQNEAQ (reference sequence). The CDR3 loop spans 12 amino acids. The ends were cut back, 3 bases at V and 5 bases at J, with 7 bases in the middle. CDR3 loop: CASSFGWETQYF. The CDR3 coding sequence is TGTGCCAGCAGCTTTGGGTGGGAGACCCAGTACTTC.

This clonotype was counted many times. V is TRBV7-2 and J is TRBJ1-6; D is unclear. The CDR3 covers 13 residues. Per germline, CDR1 SGHTA and CDR2 FQGNSA. Trimming removed 5 bases at V and 8 bases at J, with 10 bases between. Here the CDR3 reads CASSPYPDSPLHF. DNA of the CDR3: TGTGCCAGCAGCCCCTACCCGGATTCACCCCTCCACTTT.

The chain uses TRBV6-2 or TRBV6-3 and TRBJ2-6; the match to TRBD2 covers 12 bases. The CDR3 runs 18 residues. In germline, CDR1 is MNHEY, CDR2 SVGEGT. V gave up 5 bases and J gave up 0 bases; unmatched junction bases: 5. The CDR3 sequence: CASSHGLAGNSGANVLTF. For the CDR3, the DNA is TGTGCCAGCAGTCATGGACTAGCGGGGAACTCTGGGGCCAACGTCCTGACTTTC.

V gene TRBV30 combines with J gene TRBJ1-2; no definite D call. Per the germline V gene, CDR1 is GTSNPN and CDR2 is SVGIG (reference sequence). The CDR3 loop spans 12 amino acids. The V end lost 4 bases, the J end lost 1 base, and 7 bases lay between the germline ends. The CDR3 sequence is CAWNTNNYGYTF. The CDR3 region has the DNA TGTGCCTGGAATACTAATAACTATGGCTACACCTTC.

The chain joins TRBV5-1 to TRBJ1-2, with D possibly TRBD1 on 6 matching bases. Trimming shortened V by 6 bases and J by 8 bases, and 20 bases separated the two germline ends. Germline V gene sequence: CDR1 SGHRS, CDR2 YFSETQ. The length of the CDR3 is 14 residues. For the CDR3, the DNA is TGCGCCAGCAACGAACCAGGGGAAGCCGAGGGCTACACCTTC. Translation gives CASNEPGEAEGYTF.

This sequence joins TRBV5-6 and TRBJ2-7, with TRBD2 matching over 16 bases. This CDR3 region has 16 residues. Losses at the gene ends were 4 bases for V and 2 bases for J; bases not matched to a gene: 3. In germline, CDR1 is SGHDT, CDR2 YYEEEE. CDR3 region: CASSVGLAGGPYEQYF. For the CDR3, the DNA is TGTGCCAGCAGCGTGGGACTAGCGGGAGGGCCCTACGAGCAGTACTTC.